These 13 T cell receptor beta chains were all obtained from the same sample, sequenced in a study of beta chain features in type 1 diabetes (dated by TCRdb to 2016 to 2019). The library was made by the immunoSEQ multiplex PCR assay. The entire amount of isolated RNA was reverse transcribed using the High Capacity cDNA Reverse Transcription Kit, so the sequenced TCRB transcripts were expressed ones. TCRdb's version of the immuneACCESS table is confined to in-frame rearrangements and falls short of the full clone set. An unresolved V gene accounts for under half of the shortfall where checked; the remainder is of unknown origin. Present in this sample are under 900,000 clones, roughly a sixth of which were seen just once. 0.02% to 0.025% of the sample comes from the top ten. Sequencing input: naive CD4+ T cells from blood. This specimen's cell subset or site label, per the study, means: true naive CD4+ T cells. The receptors here all came from a woman aged 18-29 years in good health.

V gene TRBV5-1 combines with J gene TRBJ2-1; D possibly corresponds to TRBD1 (6 bases). The V end was cut by 4 bases, the J end by 6 bases, with 20 bases between. The length of the CDR3 is 16 residues. Germline CDR1 SGHRS, CDR2 YFSETQ. This chain's CDR3 is CASSPRNPTGSNEQFF. In DNA, the CDR3 is TGCGCCAGCAGCCCACGGAACCCAACAGGGTCCAATGAGCAGTTCTTC.

This clone has just a few counts. The rearrangement joins TRBV10-3 to TRBJ2-7, with a weak D call TRBD1 (5 bases). This CDR3 spans 12 amino acids. V lost 8 bases, J lost 7 bases, and 15 bases lay in between. Per germline, CDR1 ENHRY and CDR2 SYGVKD. The CDR3 loop reads CAIGHSSTEQYF. CDR3 coding DNA: TGTGCCATCGGACACAGCTCTACGGAGCAGTACTTC.

This clone was seen a few times. The chain combines TRBV29-1 with TRBJ1-1, with TRBD1 identical over 9 bases. Germline V lookup: CDR1 SQVTM, CDR2 ANQGSEA. The CDR3 runs to 14 residues. Trimming removed 2 bases from V and 7 bases from J; junction bases left unmatched: 8. The CDR3 loop is CSVETPGQGVEAFF. In DNA form, the CDR3 reads TGCAGCGTTGAAACCCCGGGACAGGGAGTTGAAGCTTTCTTT.

This chain links TRBV28 with TRBJ2-5, with D perhaps TRBD2 (7 bases). Deletions cut 4 bases from V and 3 bases from J, with 15 bases between. The CDR3 is made up of 15 amino acids. The V gene's germline CDR1 is MDHEN and CDR2 SYDVKM. CDR3 sequence: CASSSVRGAEETQYF. In nucleotides, the CDR3 is TGTGCCAGCAGTTCCGTACGGGGGGCCGAAGAGACCCAGTACTTC.

This clone has a handful of counts. The chain combines TRBV6-5 with TRBJ2-2; TRBD2 agrees at 10 bases. Germline V gene sequence: CDR1 MNHEY, CDR2 SVGAGI. Trimming removed 0 bases from V and 7 bases from J; junction bases left unmatched: 2. This CDR3 is built from 15 residues. The CDR3 sequence: CASSYSGTSDGELFF. CDR3 DNA sequence: TGTGCCAGCAGTTACTCTGGGACTAGCGACGGGGAGCTGTTTTTT.

The chain joins TRBV5-8 to TRBJ2-1, with no clear D. The CDR3 consists of 13 residues. The V and J ends lost 2 bases and 5 bases respectively, with 8 bases between them. Germline V gene sequence: CDR1 SGHTS, CDR2 YDEGEE. CDR3 in amino acids: CASSFSPDNEQFF. CDR3 DNA: TGTGCCAGCAGCTTCAGCCCTGACAATGAGCAGTTCTTC.

Details on this clone: The junction differs from germline at one of its ends, possibly a read error. This rearrangement joins TRBV20-1 to TRBJ2-5, with D possibly called TRBD1 or TRBD2 (5 bases each). Germline V gene sequence: CDR1 DFQATT, CDR2 SNEGSKA (reference sequence). The CDR3 runs to 11 residues. The CDR3 DNA follows: TGCAGTGCCGAGATAACCGGGACCGCGCACTTC. This gives the protein CSAEITGTAHF.

This clone occurred a few times. The chain uses TRBV28 and TRBJ2-2, with D hard to call. Trimming took 6 bases from V and 7 from J, leaving 9 bases between them. In germline, CDR1 is MDHEN, CDR2 SYDVKM. The CDR3 sequence is 12 residues long. The CDR3 loop reads CASSQTRGELFF. CDR3 nucleotides: TGTGCCAGCAGCCAAACGCGCGGGGAGCTGTTTTTT.

V gene TRBV28 combines with J gene TRBJ2-6; D remains ambiguous. CDR1 MDHEN and CDR2 SYDVKM come from the germline V gene. This CDR3 contains 15 residues. V lost 6 bases, J lost 0 bases, and 9 bases lay in between. The CDR3 nucleotides read TGTGCCAGCAGGATCGGTAGCTCTGGGGCCAACGTCCTGACTTTC. Translation gives CASRIGSSGANVLTF.

A few counts support this clone. The chain has TRBV19 and TRBJ2-4; TRBD1 aligns across 7 bases. After removal of 9 bases from V and 4 bases from J, the junction contained 9 bases not matched to a gene. CDR1 LNHDA and CDR2 SQIVND come from the germline V gene (reference sequence). This CDR3 is built from 14 residues. This chain's CDR3 is CASSSPTGKNIQYF. CDR3 nucleotide sequence: TGTGCCAGCTCTTCCCCGACAGGGAAAAACATTCAGTACTTC.

The chain links TRBV11-1 to TRBJ2-7; 11 bases agree with TRBD2. V was pared by 5 bases and J by 3 bases, with 6 bases of the junction left unmatched. Germline lookup yields CDR1 SGHAT and CDR2 FQDESV (reference sequence). The CDR3 length is 15 residues. CDR3 loop: CASSHGLAGNYEQYF. As DNA, the CDR3 is TGTGCCAGCAGCCATGGACTAGCGGGTAACTACGAGCAGTACTTC.

This chain links TRBV6-5 with TRBJ2-1; 9 nucleotides line up with TRBD2. Germline V gene data show CDR1 as MNHEY and CDR2 as SVGAGI. The CDR3 length is 14 residues. The V segment lost 4 bases and the J segment 5 bases; nucleotides outside the gene matches: 3. The chain's CDR3 is CASSLAGVDNEQFF. CDR3 nucleotides: TGTGCCAGCAGTTTAGCGGGAGTGGACAATGAGCAGTTCTTC.

The chain links TRBV6-6 to TRBJ1-2, with TRBD1 matching 9 bases. Germline CDR1 MNHNY, CDR2 SVGAGI (reference sequence). The CDR3 loop spans 14 amino acids. V dropped 7 bases and J dropped 2; count of bases not matched to a gene: 5. In DNA form, the CDR3 reads TGTGCCAGCAACCGACAGGGGGTCAACTATGGCTACACCTTC. It encodes CASNRQGVNYGYTF.